What follows is one T cell receptor (beta chain) and its context. Its antigen remains unidentified. Base qualities were left out, and no much larger clone turns up one base away. Per the germline V gene, MNHNS is the CDR1 and SASEGT is the CDR2. From cysteine to phenylalanine, the CDR3 is 13 amino acids long. The DNA shown is the 39-base CDR3, in frame from base 1. The V and J ends are trimmed by 6 bases and 8 bases, leaving 11 bases between them. In the paper's terms, the treatment or condition label means: allogeneic hematopoietic cell transplantation with graft depleted of TCRalphabeta T cells and CD19 B cells. TCRalphabeta/CD19-depleted allogeneic hematopoietic cell grafts were given to the transplant recipients, all of whom were children. The library was produced with PCR. Instrument on record: Illumina HiSeq 2500. Molecular barcoding was employed in the preparation of TCR libraries, with unique molecular identifiers being used to normalize TCRbeta repertoire quantification. TCRdb itself trimmed the public reads at Q25 with fastp, ran MiXCR and retained productive beta chains. Entries that share a CDR3 protein sequence are merged under the most common genes and DNA. Present in this sample are roughly 670,000 distinct CDR3 sequences, roughly 14% of which were seen just once. The top ten constitute 0.79% of the sample.

This entry belongs to a study of T-cell reconstitution after alpha-beta-depleted transplantation in children (TCRdb year 2016). As for the study more broadly: Using TCR repertoire profiling, the study followed T-cell immune reconstitution in a quantitative way in children after TCRalphabeta/CD19-depleted allogeneic hematopoietic cell transplantation. Results and caveats for the whole study, not just this receptor: In some patients, the high TCRbeta diversity seen at day 60 was put down to recipient T cells and intrathymic progenitors that had survived conditioning. The apparently early alphabetaT-cell count recovery about two months after transplant was reportedly dependent on only several hundred rapidly expanded clones derived from non-depleted graft cells. Over the following months the frequencies of hyperexpanded clones went down, and after one year T-cell counts and TCRbeta diversity were mostly credited to newly produced T cells.

This clonotype was sampled from a girl aged 2-10 years with congenital amegakaryocytic thrombocytopenia, due to receive a stem cell transplant. The starting material was PBMCs, obtained before TCRalphabeta/CD19-depleted stem cell transplant. The chain is assembled from TRBV6-1 and TRBJ1-6, with no confident D gene call. The CDR3 loop reads CASRQAIDSPLHF. The nucleotide sequence reads as follows: TGTGCCAGCAGACAAGCAATTGATTCACCCCTCCACTTT.